The 20 T cell receptor beta chains below come from one sample, sequenced in a study of blood T cell repertoires in COVID-19. This table comes from immunoSEQ multiplex PCR, and its TCRdb copy is limited to in-frame clones, with some not included. The table shows 250,000 to 300,000 clones, with roughly 90% occurring only once. The specimen sequenced was peripheral blood. The receptors derive from a woman in her thirties with COVID-19, enrolled during active disease.

The chain recombines TRBV5-1 with TRBJ1-4; D possibly corresponds to TRBD1 (6 bases). Germline V CDR1 and CDR2: SGHRS, YFSETQ. CDR3 length: 14 amino acids. With 0 bases removed from V and 7 bases from J, the gap between germline ends came to 10 bases. DNA for the CDR3: TGCGCCAGCAGCTTGGTTGGGGGCAGTGAAAAACTGTTTTTT. Protein sequence: CASSLVGGSEKLFF.

Regarding this clone: At one end the junction does not follow the germline gene, possibly because of a read error. The chain joins TRBV7-7 to TRBJ2-1; weak D call: TRBD2 (6 bases). The germline V gene has CDR1 SSHAT and CDR2 FNYEAQ (reference sequence). The CDR3 consists of 15 residues. The CDR3 protein is CASSFGGAGYNEQFF. The CDR3 coding sequence is TGTGCTAGCAGCTTTGGAGGGGCGGGGTACAATGAGCAGTTCTTC.

DNA for the CDR3: TGTGCCAGCAGCCCACAGACAGGTATGAACACTGAAGCTTTCTTT. It codes for CASSPQTGMNTEAFF. The rearrangement links TRBV13 to TRBJ1-1; D may be TRBD1 (6 bases). Trimming removed 5 bases at V and 0 bases at J, with 13 bases between. The CDR3 loop spans 15 amino acids. Germline lookup yields CDR1 PRHDT and CDR2 FYEKMQ (reference sequence).

The chain has TRBV6-5 and TRBJ2-7; D remains ambiguous. There are 14 residues in the CDR3. V dropped 2 bases and J dropped 2 bases, with 10 bases sitting between them. In germline, CDR1 is MNHEY, CDR2 SVGAGI. The chain's CDR3 is CASSYRVPPYEQYF. The DNA for the CDR3 is TGTGCCAGCAGTTACCGGGTTCCACCCTACGAGCAGTACTTC.

This chain connects TRBV18 to TRBJ2-3; 9 nucleotides agree with TRBD2. In germline, CDR1 is KGHSH, CDR2 LQKENI. The CDR3 is 15 residues long. The junction had 7 bases not matched to a gene; V was cut back by 3 bases and J by 6 bases. DNA for the CDR3: TGTGCCAGCTCACCGACTAGCGGTAGGTCGGATACGCAGTATTTT. It specifies CASSPTSGRSDTQYF.

This sequence joins TRBV11-2 and TRBJ1-1; D call uncertain. The germline V gene has CDR1 SGHAT and CDR2 FQNNGV. With 0 bases removed from V and 0 bases from J, the gap between germline ends came to 8 bases. The CDR3 extends over 15 amino acids. CDR3 sequence: CASSLERTMNTEAFF. The CDR3 DNA reads TGTGCCAGCAGCTTAGAGAGGACTATGAACACTGAAGCTTTCTTT. The whole variable domain, remainder taken from reference TRBV11-2 and TRBJ1-1, is EAGVAQSPRYKIIEKRQSVAFWCNPISGHATLYWYQQILGQGPKLLIQFQNNGVVDDSQLPKDRFSAERLKGVDSTLKIQPAKLEDSAVYLCASSLERTMNTEAFFGQGTRLTVV.

The genes are TRBV19 and TRBJ2-1; D may be TRBD2 (6 bases). The germline V and J ends were trimmed by 8 bases and 10 bases, with 18 bases remaining between them. Germline loops: CDR1 LNHDA, CDR2 SQIVND (reference sequence). The CDR3 loop spans 13 amino acids. CDR3: CASSGDWLWEQFF. Written as DNA, the CDR3 is TGTGCCAGTTCGGGGGACTGGCTCTGGGAGCAGTTCTTC.

The gene calls are TRBV19 and TRBJ2-1; TRBD2 is a possible D gene (8 bases). Per germline, CDR1 LNHDA and CDR2 SQIVND (reference sequence). The CDR3 runs 18 residues. The V end was cut by 5 bases, the J end by 8 bases, with 28 bases between. The CDR3, as DNA: TGTGCCAGTAGTCCCGGGACAGAGGGGACTAGATCCCTCCATGAGCAGTTCTTC. Translating it yields CASSPGTEGTRSLHEQFF.

This clone was seen once. The chain joins TRBV7-9 to TRBJ2-1; 7 nucleotides match TRBD2. CDR1 and CDR2 (germline): SEHNR, FQNEAQ (reference sequence). There are 17 residues in the CDR3. J was trimmed by 0 bases and V by 3 bases; bases with no gene match: 8. CDR3 protein: CASSLGSGISSYNEQFF. CDR3 sequence (DNA): TGTGCCAGCAGCTTGGGGAGCGGGATTAGCTCCTACAATGAGCAGTTCTTC.

The V gene is TRBV30, the J gene TRBJ1-5; the D is unclear. Germline V gene lookup returns CDR1 GTSNPN and CDR2 SVGIG (reference sequence). The CDR3 covers 13 residues. Trimming stripped 2 bases from V and 5 bases from J, with 10 bases between. The CDR3 here is CAWSPRRYQPQHF. Written as DNA, the CDR3 is TGTGCCTGGAGTCCTAGGCGTTATCAGCCCCAGCATTTT.

The CDR3 DNA follows: TGCGCCAGCGGGGCAGGCGAACTCTACGAGCAGTACTTC. This sequence encodes CASGAGELYEQYF. This rearrangement joins TRBV10-1 to TRBJ2-7, with D perhaps matching TRBD1 (5 bases). This CDR3 is built from 13 residues. In germline, CDR1 is WNHNN, CDR2 SYGVQD (reference sequence). The V gene lost 8 bases and the J gene lost 3 bases, with 14 bases spanning the gap.

The chain employs TRBV9 and TRBJ2-1, with D possibly matching TRBD2 (6 bases). Germline V CDR1 and CDR2: SGDLS, YYNGEE. This CDR3 comprises 17 residues. The ends were cut back, 4 bases at V and 3 bases at J, with 20 bases in the middle. The CDR3 sequence is CASSFGTPTNGYNEQFF. In nucleotides, the CDR3 is TGTGCCAGCAGCTTTGGGACTCCTACGAACGGCTACAATGAGCAGTTCTTC.

The gene calls are TRBV5-1 and TRBJ2-7; TRBD1 aligns across 7 bases. Germline lookup yields CDR1 SGHRS and CDR2 YFSETQ. The CDR3 is 13 residues long. The ends lost 4 bases at V and 2 bases at J; junction bases unmatched: 3. CDR3 nucleotides: TGCGCCAGCAGCACGGGACAGACCTACGAGCAGTACTTC. Translating it yields CASSTGQTYEQYF.

On this clone itself: The same CDR3 can be traced to other DNA sequences in this sample. V gene TRBV11-2 combines with J gene TRBJ1-5; 8 nucleotides match TRBD1. V was pared by 5 bases and J by 7 bases, with 1 base of the junction left unmatched. Per the germline V gene, CDR1 is SGHAT and CDR2 is FQNNGV. The CDR3 is 12 amino acids. DNA for the CDR3: TGTGCCAGCAGCGACAGGGGCCAGCCCCAGCATTTT. Amino acids: CASSDRGQPQHF.

This sequence joins TRBV11-2 and TRBJ2-7; 8 bases are shared with TRBD2. The CDR3 runs 15 residues. Trimming removed 3 bases from V and 2 bases from J; junction bases left unmatched: 6. The germline gives CDR1 SGHAT, CDR2 FQNNGV. In DNA, the CDR3 is TGTGCCAGCAGCTTGGCCCTAGCGGGCCCCTACGAGCAGTACTTC. Translated, it gives CASSLALAGPYEQYF.

The chain is built from TRBV28 and TRBJ1-5, with D possibly matching TRBD1 (5 bases). V shed 7 bases and J shed 2 bases, with 18 bases lying between them. Germline V gene sequence: CDR1 MDHEN, CDR2 SYDVKM. CDR3 length: 16 residues. CDR3 in amino acids: CASTKRGRVGNQPQHF. CDR3 DNA: TGTGCCAGCACAAAAAGGGGTAGGGTTGGCAATCAGCCCCAGCATTTT.

V is TRBV4-1 and J is TRBJ1-4, with TRBD1 identical over 11 bases. This CDR3 comprises 16 residues. The V segment lost 0 bases and the J segment 4 bases; nucleotides outside the gene matches: 1. CDR1 is MGHRA, CDR2 YSYEKL, per germline. Here the CDR3 reads CASSQEGTGGNEKLFF. CDR3 sequence (DNA): TGCGCCAGCAGCCAAGAGGGGACAGGGGGTAATGAAAAACTGTTTTTT.

This clone has just one count. This sequence joins TRBV12-3 or TRBV12-4 and TRBJ2-5; perhaps TRBD2 as D (5 bases). V lost 5 bases and J 3 bases, leaving 10 bases between the germline ends. The CDR3 runs to 13 residues. The CDR3 sequence: CASSPTRKETQYF. The CDR3 DNA reads TGTGCCAGCAGTCCCACTAGAAAAGAGACCCAGTACTTC.

The chain combines TRBV10-3 with TRBJ2-7; D perhaps matches TRBD2 (6 bases). The CDR3 has 14 residues. V was clipped by 0 bases and J by 5 bases, with 11 bases between them. Germline V gene data show CDR1 as ENHRY and CDR2 as SYGVKD. The CDR3: CAISESVGSNEQYF. CDR3 DNA sequence: TGTGCCATCAGTGAGTCGGTCGGGAGTAACGAGCAGTACTTC.

The chain has TRBV30 and TRBJ1-2; the D gene is possibly TRBD1 (6 bases). Germline V gives CDR1 GTSNPN, CDR2 SVGIG (reference sequence). The CDR3 length is 15 residues. V was shortened by 4 bases and J by 4 bases, with 19 bases between the two germline ends. The CDR3 reads CAWTESHTGTYGYTF. The CDR3 DNA is TGTGCCTGGACGGAATCTCACACAGGGACCTATGGCTACACCTTC.